Each of the 9 T cell receptor beta chains below was sequenced from the same sample in a study of early T cells in non-severe SARS-CoV-2 infection. TCRdb re-called the 5' RACE reads through MiXCR, storing one row per CDR3 protein. The sample lists tens of thousands of distinct CDR3 sequences, more than 9% occurring once. The sequenced sample was whole blood. The receptor set was obtained from an adult who was a healthcare worker with PCR-confirmed SARS-CoV-2 infection or an uninfected control (not recorded which).

V and J are TRBV6-2 or TRBV6-3 and TRBJ2-2; 12 bases map to TRBD2. The CDR3 totals 18 residues. V lost 4 bases, J lost 6 bases, and 12 bases stayed unmatched. Germline V CDR1 and CDR2: MNHEY, SVGEGT. The CDR3 protein is CASSSPFPSGGAPGELFF. CDR3 in DNA: TGTGCCAGCAGTTCCCCTTTTCCTAGCGGGGGGGCCCCCGGGGAGCTGTTTTTT.

This clonotype has just one count. The V and J genes are TRBV7-2 and TRBJ2-7; 9 bases are shared with TRBD2. The CDR3 loop spans 15 amino acids. V lost 6 bases, J lost 0 bases, and 6 bases stayed unmatched. Germline lookup yields CDR1 SGHTA and CDR2 FQGNSA. This CDR3 is CASRPTSGSSYEQYF. CDR3 nucleotide sequence: TGTGCCAGCAGGCCGACTAGCGGAAGCTCCTACGAGCAGTACTTC.

This chain joins TRBV12-3 or TRBV12-4 and TRBJ1-3, with a weak D call TRBD1 (5 bases). This CDR3 spans 14 amino acids. V was clipped by 8 bases and J by 4 bases, with 15 bases between them. As DNA, the CDR3 is TGTGCCAGCGCTGGGGACCCCGGGGGAAACACCATATATTTT. It specifies CASAGDPGGNTIYF.

This chain links TRBV6-2 or TRBV6-3 with TRBJ2-7, with 10 bases identical to TRBD2. V lost 0 bases and J lost 0; bases outside the gene matches: 2. The V gene's germline CDR1 is MNHEY and CDR2 SVGEGT. The CDR3 spans 16 residues. CDR3 bases: TGTGCCAGCAGTTACTCTACTAGCGGGGTCTCCTACGAGCAGTACTTC. Protein sequence: CASSYSTSGVSYEQYF.

This chain joins TRBV29-1 and TRBJ2-3, with D unclear. The germline CDR1 and CDR2 sequences are SQVTM and ANQGSEA. The V gene lost 3 bases and the J gene lost 5 bases, with 6 bases spanning the gap. The CDR3 length is 11 residues. CDR3 sequence (DNA): TGCAGCGTTGATGTGGGAGATACGCAGTATTTT. Translating gives CSVDVGDTQYF.

This clonotype came up many times. CDR3 sequence reads: CASSTRQGSGYTEAFF. In DNA, the CDR3 is TGTGCCAGCAGCACCCGACAGGGATCGGGGTACACTGAAGCTTTCTTT. V gene TRBV4-2 combines with J gene TRBJ1-1; 7 positions agree with TRBD1. Germline V gene sequence: CDR1 LGHNA, CDR2 YNFKEQ. The CDR3 contains 16 residues. V gave up 5 bases and J gave up 3 bases; unmatched junction bases: 12.

This clonotype was observed many times. J is TRBJ2-6 and V is TRBV19, with unresolved D. Germline CDR1 LNHDA, CDR2 SQIVND (reference sequence). Trimming took 3 bases from V and 2 from J, leaving 8 bases between them. The CDR3 is 15 residues long. The CDR3 reads CASSMGRAGANVLTF. CDR3 nucleotides: TGTGCCAGTAGTATGGGCAGAGCTGGGGCCAACGTCCTGACTTTC.

In this sample, this clonotype turned up a few times. This rearrangement joins TRBV7-9 to TRBJ1-2, with 8 bases that match TRBD1. Germline V gene lookup returns CDR1 SEHNR and CDR2 FQNEAQ (reference sequence). Trimming removed 5 bases from V and 5 bases from J; junction bases left unmatched: 13. CDR3 size: 16 residues. Here the CDR3 reads CASSRPEQGARYGYTF. The CDR3 DNA is TGTGCCAGCAGCCGGCCTGAGCAGGGGGCGCGTTATGGCTACACCTTC.

This clonotype occurred many times. The V call is TRBV3-1, the J call TRBJ2-7, with 8 nucleotides matching TRBD2. This CDR3 is built from 14 residues. Germline lookup yields CDR1 LGHDT and CDR2 YNNKEL (reference sequence). The V and J ends lost 4 bases and 4 bases, in that order; junction bases with no gene match: 6. As DNA, the CDR3 is TGTGCCAGCAGCCTGAGCGGGGGCGGGTACGAGCAGTACTTC. Translating it yields CASSLSGGGYEQYF.